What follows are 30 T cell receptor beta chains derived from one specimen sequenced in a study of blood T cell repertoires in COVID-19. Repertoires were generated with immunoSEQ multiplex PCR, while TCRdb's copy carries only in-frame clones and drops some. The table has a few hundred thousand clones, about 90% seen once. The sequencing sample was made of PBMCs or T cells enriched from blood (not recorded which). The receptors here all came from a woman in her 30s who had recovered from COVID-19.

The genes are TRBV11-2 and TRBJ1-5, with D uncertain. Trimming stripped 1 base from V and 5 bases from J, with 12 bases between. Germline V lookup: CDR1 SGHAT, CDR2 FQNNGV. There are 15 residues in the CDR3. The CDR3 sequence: CASSLGHQPYQPQHF. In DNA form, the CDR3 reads TGTGCCAGCAGCTTAGGACACCAGCCCTATCAGCCCCAGCATTTT.

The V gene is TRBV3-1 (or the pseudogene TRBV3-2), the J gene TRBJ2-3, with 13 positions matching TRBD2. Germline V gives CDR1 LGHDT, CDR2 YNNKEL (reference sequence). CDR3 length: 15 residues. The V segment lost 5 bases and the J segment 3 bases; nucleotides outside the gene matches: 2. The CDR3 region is CASSEGLAGTDTQYF. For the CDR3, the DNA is TGTGCCAGCAGCGAGGGACTAGCGGGGACAGATACGCAGTATTTT.

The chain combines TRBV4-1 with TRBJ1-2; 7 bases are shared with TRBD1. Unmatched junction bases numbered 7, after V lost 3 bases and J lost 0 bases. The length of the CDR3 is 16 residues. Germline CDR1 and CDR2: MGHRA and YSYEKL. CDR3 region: CASSQEGQISNYGYTF. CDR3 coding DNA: TGCGCCAGCAGCCAGGAGGGACAGATCTCTAACTATGGCTACACCTTC.

This chain's CDR3 is CASSLSSGGATNYGYTF. CDR3 sequence (DNA): TGTGCCAGCAGCTTGTCTTCAGGTGGGGCCACTAACTATGGCTACACCTTC. V usage is TRBV5-4 and J usage is TRBJ1-2, with D maybe TRBD1 (5 bases). Germline V gives CDR1 SGHNT, CDR2 YYREEE (reference sequence). This CDR3 has 17 amino acids. Between the trimmed V and J ends, which lost 1 base and 0 bases, there was a span of 16 bases.

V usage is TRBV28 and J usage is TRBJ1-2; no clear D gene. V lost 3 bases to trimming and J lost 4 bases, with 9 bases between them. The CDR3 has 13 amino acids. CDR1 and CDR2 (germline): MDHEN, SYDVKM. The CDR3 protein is CASSLQTTYGYTF. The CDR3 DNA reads TGTGCCAGCAGTTTGCAGACTACCTATGGCTACACCTTC.

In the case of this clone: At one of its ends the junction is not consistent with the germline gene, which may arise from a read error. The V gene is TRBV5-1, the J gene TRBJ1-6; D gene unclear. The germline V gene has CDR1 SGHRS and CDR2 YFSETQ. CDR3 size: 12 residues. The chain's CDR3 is CASRMANSPLHF. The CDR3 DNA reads TGCGCCAGCAGGATGGCCAATTCCCCCCTCCACTTT.

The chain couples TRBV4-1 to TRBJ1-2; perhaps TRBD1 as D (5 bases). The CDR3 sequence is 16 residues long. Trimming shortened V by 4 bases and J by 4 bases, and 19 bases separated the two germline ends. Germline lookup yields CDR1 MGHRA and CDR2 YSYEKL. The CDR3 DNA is TGCGCCAGCAGCCTCAACTGGGTCGAGACAGTCTATGGCTACACCTTC. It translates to CASSLNWVETVYGYTF.

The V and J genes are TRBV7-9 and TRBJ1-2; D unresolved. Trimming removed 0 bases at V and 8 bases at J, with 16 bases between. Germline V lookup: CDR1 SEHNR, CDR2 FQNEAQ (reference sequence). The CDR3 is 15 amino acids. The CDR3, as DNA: TGTGCCAGCAGCTTAGCTGCTTCGGGATCGGGCGGCTACACCTTC. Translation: CASSLAASGSGGYTF.

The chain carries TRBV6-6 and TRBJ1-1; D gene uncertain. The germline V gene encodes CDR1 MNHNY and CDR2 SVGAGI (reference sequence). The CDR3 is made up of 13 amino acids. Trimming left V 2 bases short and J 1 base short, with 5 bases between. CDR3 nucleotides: TGTGCCAGCAGTTACCTGGCGAACACTGAAGCTTTCTTT. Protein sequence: CASSYLANTEAFF.

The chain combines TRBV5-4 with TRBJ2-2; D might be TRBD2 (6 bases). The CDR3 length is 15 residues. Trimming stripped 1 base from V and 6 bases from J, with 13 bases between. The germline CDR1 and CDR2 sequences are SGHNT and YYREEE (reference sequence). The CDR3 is CASSLITGESGELFF. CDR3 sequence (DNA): TGTGCCAGCAGCTTGATTACGGGGGAGTCCGGGGAGCTGTTTTTT.

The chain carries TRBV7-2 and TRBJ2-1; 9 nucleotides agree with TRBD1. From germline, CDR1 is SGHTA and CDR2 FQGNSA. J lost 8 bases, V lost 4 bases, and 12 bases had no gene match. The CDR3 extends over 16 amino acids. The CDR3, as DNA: TGTGCCAGCAGCTATACCGGGACAGGGTTGATGGATGAGCAGTTCTTC. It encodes CASSYTGTGLMDEQFF. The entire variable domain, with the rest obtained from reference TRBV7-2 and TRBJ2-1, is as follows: GAGVSQSPSNKVTEKGKDVELRCDPISGHTALYWYRQSLGQGLEFLIYFQGNSAPDKSGLPSDRFSAERTGGSVSTLTIQRTQQEDSAVYLCASSYTGTGLMDEQFFGPGTRLTVL.

The CDR3 spells CASSLTTGNEKLFF. CDR3 DNA sequence: TGCGCCAGCAGCTTAACGACAGGGAATGAAAAACTGTTTTTT. This chain uses TRBV5-1 with TRBJ1-4; 7 bases line up with TRBD1. V was pared by 2 bases and J by 5 bases, with 3 bases of the junction left unmatched. The CDR3 is 14 amino acids. Per the germline V gene, CDR1 is SGHRS and CDR2 is YFSETQ.

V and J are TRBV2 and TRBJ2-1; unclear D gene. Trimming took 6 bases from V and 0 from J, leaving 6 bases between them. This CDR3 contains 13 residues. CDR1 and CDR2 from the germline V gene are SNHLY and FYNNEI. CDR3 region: CASRSSSYNEQFF. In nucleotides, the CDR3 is TGTGCCAGCAGGAGTAGCTCCTACAATGAGCAGTTCTTC. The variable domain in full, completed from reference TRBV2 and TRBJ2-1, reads EPEVTQTPSHQVTQMGQEVILRCVPISNHLYFYWYRQILGQKVEFLVSFYNNEISEKSEIFDDQFSVERPDGSNFTLKIRSTKLEDSAMYFCASRSSSYNEQFFGPGTRLTVL.

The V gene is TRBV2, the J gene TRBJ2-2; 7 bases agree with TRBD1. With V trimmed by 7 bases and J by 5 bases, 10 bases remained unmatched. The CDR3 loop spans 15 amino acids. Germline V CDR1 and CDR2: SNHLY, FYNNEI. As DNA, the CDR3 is TGTGCCAGCACGTGGGGGACAGAGTTAACCGGGGAGCTGTTTTTT. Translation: CASTWGTELTGELFF.

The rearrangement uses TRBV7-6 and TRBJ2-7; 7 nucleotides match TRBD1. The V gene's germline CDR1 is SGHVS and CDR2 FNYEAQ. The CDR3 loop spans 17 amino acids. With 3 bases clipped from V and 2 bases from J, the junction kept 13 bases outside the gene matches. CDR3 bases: TGTGCCAGCAGCTTCTCTCTAGACAGGGTTAATGCCTACGAGCAGTACTTC. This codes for CASSFSLDRVNAYEQYF. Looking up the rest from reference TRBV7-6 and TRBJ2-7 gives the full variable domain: GAGVSQSPRYKVTKRGQDVALRCDPISGHVSLYWYRQALGQGPEFLTYFNYEAQQDKSGLPNDRFSAERPEGSISTLTIQRTEQRDSAMYRCASSFSLDRVNAYEQYFGPGTRLTVT.

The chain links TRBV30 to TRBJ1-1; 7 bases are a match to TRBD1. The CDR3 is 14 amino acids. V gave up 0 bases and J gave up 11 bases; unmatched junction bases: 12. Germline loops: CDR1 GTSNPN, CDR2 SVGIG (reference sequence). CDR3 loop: CAWSVGTAVKGAFF. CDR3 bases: TGTGCCTGGAGTGTAGGGACAGCGGTGAAGGGGGCTTTCTTT.

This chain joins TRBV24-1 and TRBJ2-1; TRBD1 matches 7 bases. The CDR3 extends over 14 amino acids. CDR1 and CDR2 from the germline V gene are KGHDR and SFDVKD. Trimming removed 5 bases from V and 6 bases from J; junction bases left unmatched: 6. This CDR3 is CATSGRDRANEQFF. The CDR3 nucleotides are TGTGCCACCAGTGGCCGGGACAGAGCCAATGAGCAGTTCTTC.

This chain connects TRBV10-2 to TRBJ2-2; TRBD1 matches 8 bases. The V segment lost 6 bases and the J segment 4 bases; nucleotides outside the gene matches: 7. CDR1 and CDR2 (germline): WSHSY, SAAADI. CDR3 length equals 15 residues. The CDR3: CASRFDRGGTGELFF. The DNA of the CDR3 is TGCGCCAGCAGATTCGACAGGGGAGGCACCGGGGAGCTGTTTTTT.

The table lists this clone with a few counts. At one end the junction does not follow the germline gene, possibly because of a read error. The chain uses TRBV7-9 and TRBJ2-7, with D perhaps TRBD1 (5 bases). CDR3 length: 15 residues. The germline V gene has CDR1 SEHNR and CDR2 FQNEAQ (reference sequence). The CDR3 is CASSLDRTSRTAALF. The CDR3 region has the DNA TGTGCCAGCAGCTTAGACCGGACAAGTCGAACGGCGGCCCTCTTC.

The CDR3 bases are TGTGCCAGCAGTTACTTAGGTTCCGGGTTTGACTATGGCTACACCTTC. This gives the protein CASSYLGSGFDYGYTF. The chain joins TRBV6-6 to TRBJ1-2; D remains ambiguous. Germline V gene lookup returns CDR1 MNHNY and CDR2 SVGAGI (reference sequence). CDR3 length: 16 amino acids. Trimming left V 1 base short and J 3 bases short, with 15 bases between.

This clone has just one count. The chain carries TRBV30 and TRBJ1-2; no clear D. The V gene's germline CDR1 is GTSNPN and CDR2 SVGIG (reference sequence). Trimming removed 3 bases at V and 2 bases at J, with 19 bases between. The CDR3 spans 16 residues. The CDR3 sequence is CAWSPPWRAGNYGYTF. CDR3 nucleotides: TGTGCCTGGAGCCCTCCTTGGAGGGCGGGGAACTATGGCTACACCTTC.

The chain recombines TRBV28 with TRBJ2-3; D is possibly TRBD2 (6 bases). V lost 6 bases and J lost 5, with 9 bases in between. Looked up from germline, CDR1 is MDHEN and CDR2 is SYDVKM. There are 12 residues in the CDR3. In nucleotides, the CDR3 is TGTGCCAGCAGCGTCGGGGGAGATACGCAGTATTTT. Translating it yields CASSVGGDTQYF.

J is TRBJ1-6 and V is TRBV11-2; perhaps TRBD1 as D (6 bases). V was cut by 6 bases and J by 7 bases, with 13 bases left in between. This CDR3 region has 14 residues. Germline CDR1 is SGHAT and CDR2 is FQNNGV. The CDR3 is CASSFRDTNSPLHF. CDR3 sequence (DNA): TGTGCCAGCAGTTTTCGGGACACCAATTCACCCCTCCACTTT.

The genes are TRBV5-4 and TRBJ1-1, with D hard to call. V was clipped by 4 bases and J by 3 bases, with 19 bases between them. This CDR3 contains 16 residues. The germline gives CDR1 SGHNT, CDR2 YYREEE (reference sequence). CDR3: CASSPPRSGRDTEAFF. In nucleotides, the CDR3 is TGTGCCAGCAGCCCCCCGAGGTCGGGGAGGGACACTGAAGCTTTCTTT.

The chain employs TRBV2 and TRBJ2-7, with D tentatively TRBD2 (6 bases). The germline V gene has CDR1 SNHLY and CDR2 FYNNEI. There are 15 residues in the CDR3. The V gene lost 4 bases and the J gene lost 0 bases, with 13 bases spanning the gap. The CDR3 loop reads CASSVGGAVSYEQYF. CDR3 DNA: TGTGCCAGCAGTGTGGGGGGAGCTGTCTCCTACGAGCAGTACTTC.

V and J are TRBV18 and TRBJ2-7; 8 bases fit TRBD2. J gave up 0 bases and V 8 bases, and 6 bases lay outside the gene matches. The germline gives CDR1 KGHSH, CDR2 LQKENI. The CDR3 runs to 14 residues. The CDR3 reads CASHTGGFSYEQYF. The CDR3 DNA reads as TGTGCCAGCCATACGGGGGGGTTCTCCTACGAGCAGTACTTC.

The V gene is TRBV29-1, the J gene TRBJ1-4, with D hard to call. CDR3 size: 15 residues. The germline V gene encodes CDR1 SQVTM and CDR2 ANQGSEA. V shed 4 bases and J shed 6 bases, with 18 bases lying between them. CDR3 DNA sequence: TGCAGCGTTGTAGAGTCTTACCTAGCAGATGAAAAACTGTTTTTT. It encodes CSVVESYLADEKLFF.

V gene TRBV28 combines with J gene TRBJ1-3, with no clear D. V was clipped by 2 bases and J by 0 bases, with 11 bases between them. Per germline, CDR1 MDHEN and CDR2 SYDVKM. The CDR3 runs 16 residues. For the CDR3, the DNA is TGTGCCAGCAGTTTAACCCCTCAGCGCTCTGGAAACACCATATATTTT. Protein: CASSLTPQRSGNTIYF. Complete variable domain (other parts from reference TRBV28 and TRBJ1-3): DVKVTQSSRYLVKRTGEKVFLECVQDMDHENMFWYRQDPGLGLRLIYFSYDVKMKEKGDIPEGYSVSREKKERFSLILESASTNQTSMYLCASSLTPQRSGNTIYFGEGSWLTVV.

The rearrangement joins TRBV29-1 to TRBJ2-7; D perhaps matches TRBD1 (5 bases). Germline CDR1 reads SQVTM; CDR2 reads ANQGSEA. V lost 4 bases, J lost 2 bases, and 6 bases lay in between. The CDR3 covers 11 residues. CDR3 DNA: TGCAGCGTTGGACAGACCTACGAGCAGTACTTC. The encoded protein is CSVGQTYEQYF.

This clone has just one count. In DNA, the CDR3 is TGTGCCAGCAGTTACTCGGACAGGGGCTACACCTTC. This codes for CASSYSDRGYTF. The J gene is TRBJ1-2, the V gene TRBV6-6, with 7 positions matching TRBD1. This CDR3 contains 12 residues. Germline loops: CDR1 MNHNY, CDR2 SVGAGI (reference sequence). V trimming: 0 bases; J trimming: 8 bases; junction bases outside the gene matches: 0.